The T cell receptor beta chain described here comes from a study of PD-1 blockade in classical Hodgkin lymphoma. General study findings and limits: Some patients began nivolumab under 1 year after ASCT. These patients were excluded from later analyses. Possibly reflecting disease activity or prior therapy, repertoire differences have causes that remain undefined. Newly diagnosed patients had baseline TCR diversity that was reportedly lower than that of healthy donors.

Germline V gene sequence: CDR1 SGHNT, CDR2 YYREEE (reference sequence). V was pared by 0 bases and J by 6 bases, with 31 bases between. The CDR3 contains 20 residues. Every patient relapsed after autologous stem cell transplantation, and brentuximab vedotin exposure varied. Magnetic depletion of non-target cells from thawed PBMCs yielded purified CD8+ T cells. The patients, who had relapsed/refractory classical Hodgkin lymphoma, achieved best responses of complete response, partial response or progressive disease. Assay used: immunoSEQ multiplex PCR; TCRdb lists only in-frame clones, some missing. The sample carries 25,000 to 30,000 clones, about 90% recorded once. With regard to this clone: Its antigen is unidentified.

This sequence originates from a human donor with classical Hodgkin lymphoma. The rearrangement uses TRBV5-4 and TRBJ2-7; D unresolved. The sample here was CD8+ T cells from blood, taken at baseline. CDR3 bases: TGTGCCAGCAGCTTGGATCTCTTGACCGTTTTAGTTCCCTCGCCTCCCGAGCAGTACTTC. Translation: CASSLDLLTVLVPSPPEQYF.